This is a list of T cell receptor beta chains from one sample in a study of blood T cell repertoires in COVID-19. Sequenced by immunoSEQ multiplex PCR; TCRdb stores in-frame clones only, minus some. The sample holds approximately 280,000 clones; approximately 85% are singletons and the top ten take approximately 10%. Sequences were obtained from peripheral blood. These TCRs come from a woman in her 70s with acute or convalescent COVID-19. The CDR3 runs from the conserved cysteine through the conserved F or W. The order of the fields is V gene, J gene, clone size, CDR3 length, D gene, CDR3 protein, CDR3 DNA. The D gene is left open where the match is weak. Rows may omit the clone size; those that give it use once, few, many or a size class.

v_call: TRBV2
j_call: TRBJ1-4
clone_size: NA
cdr3_length: 14
d_call: NA
cdr3_aa: CASRPQGYGEKLFF
cdr3_nt: TGTGCCAGCAGACCCCAGGGGTATGGTGAAAAACTGTTTTTT

v_call: TRBV7-9
j_call: TRBJ2-7
clone_size: NA
cdr3_length: 12
d_call: NA
cdr3_aa: CASSLKPAEQYF
cdr3_nt: TGTGCCAGCAGCTTAAAGCCCGCCGAGCAGTACTTC

v_call: TRBV19
j_call: TRBJ2-5
clone_size: NA
cdr3_length: 12
d_call: NA
cdr3_aa: CATRQAGETQYF
cdr3_nt: TGTGCCACCAGACAGGCGGGAGAGACCCAGTACTTC

v_call: TRBV9
j_call: TRBJ1-4
clone_size: NA
cdr3_length: 16
d_call: NA
cdr3_aa: CASSVGGQGEAEKLFF
cdr3_nt: TGTGCCAGCAGCGTAGGAGGTCAGGGTGAGGCTGAAAAACTGTTTTTT

v_call: TRBV2
j_call: TRBJ1-5
clone_size: NA
cdr3_length: 17
d_call: NA
cdr3_aa: CASSDPHGGGGDWPQHF
cdr3_nt: TGTGCCAGCAGTGATCCCCATGGTGGGGGGGGAGATTGGCCCCAGCATTTT

v_call: TRBV6-5
j_call: TRBJ2-2
clone_size: NA
cdr3_length: 15
d_call: NA
cdr3_aa: CASRWAQGNTGELFF
cdr3_nt: TGTGCCAGCCGGTGGGCCCAGGGGAACACCGGGGAGCTGTTTTTT

v_call: TRBV7-9
j_call: TRBJ2-3
clone_size: NA
cdr3_length: 14
d_call: NA
cdr3_aa: CASSLVPNSGTQYF
cdr3_nt: TGTGCCAGCAGCTTAGTTCCAAACTCCGGTACGCAGTATTTT

v_call: TRBV7-2
j_call: TRBJ2-7
clone_size: NA
cdr3_length: 12
d_call: NA
cdr3_aa: CASSLDFLEQYF
cdr3_nt: TGTGCCAGCAGCTTAGATTTCCTCGAGCAGTACTTC

v_call: TRBV11-2
j_call: TRBJ2-7
clone_size: NA
cdr3_length: 14
d_call: NA
cdr3_aa: CASSISSRVNEQYF
cdr3_nt: TGTGCCAGCAGCATCAGTTCCAGGGTCAACGAGCAGTACTTC

v_call: TRBV4-1
j_call: TRBJ1-6
clone_size: NA
cdr3_length: 15
d_call: NA
cdr3_aa: CASSQDSSYNSPLHF
cdr3_nt: TGCGCCAGCAGCCAAGATAGCTCCTATAATTCACCCCTCCACTTT

v_call: TRBV18
j_call: TRBJ1-4
clone_size: NA
cdr3_length: 15
d_call: NA
cdr3_aa: CASSWAKRPGEKLFF
cdr3_nt: TGTGCCAGCTCGTGGGCCAAACGCCCGGGGGAAAAACTGTTTTTT

v_call: TRBV4-1
j_call: TRBJ2-2
clone_size: NA
cdr3_length: 16
d_call: TRBD2
cdr3_aa: CASSPRGLANTGELFF
cdr3_nt: TGCGCCAGCAGCCCTCGTGGACTAGCAAACACCGGGGAGCTGTTTTTT

v_call: TRBV7-3
j_call: TRBJ2-1
clone_size: NA
cdr3_length: 14
d_call: NA
cdr3_aa: CASSLRGSNNEQFF
cdr3_nt: TGTGCCAGCAGCTTAAGAGGGTCCAACAATGAGCAGTTCTTC

v_call: TRBV21-1
j_call: TRBJ1-1
clone_size: few
cdr3_length: 11
d_call: NA
cdr3_aa: CASRWQTEAFF
cdr3_nt: TGTGCCAGCAGGTGGCAGACTGAAGCTTTCTTT

v_call: TRBV12-3/TRBV12-4
j_call: TRBJ2-7
clone_size: NA
cdr3_length: 12
d_call: NA
cdr3_aa: CASSQVYYEQYF
cdr3_nt: TGTGCCAGCAGCCAGGTTTATTACGAGCAGTACTTC

v_call: TRBV7-2
j_call: TRBJ1-6
clone_size: few
cdr3_length: 15
d_call: NA
cdr3_aa: CASSLQGLLDSPLHF
cdr3_nt: TGTGCCAGCAGCTTACAGGGGCTTCTGGATTCACCCCTCCACTTT

v_call: TRBV7-9
j_call: TRBJ2-5
clone_size: NA
cdr3_length: 14
d_call: NA
cdr3_aa: CASSREELDQTQYF
cdr3_nt: TGTGCCAGCAGTCGCGAGGAGCTAGACCAGACCCAGTACTTC

v_call: TRBV19
j_call: TRBJ2-1
clone_size: NA
cdr3_length: 15
d_call: TRBD1
cdr3_aa: CASSAGQGFGNEQFF
cdr3_nt: TGTGCCAGTAGTGCCGGACAGGGGTTTGGCAATGAGCAGTTCTTC

v_call: TRBV2
j_call: TRBJ1-1
clone_size: NA
cdr3_length: 13
d_call: NA
cdr3_aa: CASKRQVNTEAFF
cdr3_nt: TGTGCCAGCAAACGACAGGTGAACACTGAAGCTTTCTTT

v_call: TRBV7-7
j_call: TRBJ2-1
clone_size: NA
cdr3_length: 15
d_call: TRBD2
cdr3_aa: CASSLSGGANNEQFF
cdr3_nt: TGTGCTAGCAGCTTATCCGGGGGGGCTAACAATGAGCAGTTCTTC

v_call: TRBV18
j_call: TRBJ1-2
clone_size: few
cdr3_length: 15
d_call: NA
cdr3_aa: CASSPPRRANYGYTF
cdr3_nt: TGTGCCAGCTCACCACCTCGTCGAGCTAACTATGGCTACACCTTC

v_call: TRBV3-1/TRBV3-2
j_call: TRBJ2-7
clone_size: NA
cdr3_length: 16
d_call: TRBD1
cdr3_aa: CASSLLKAGGIHEQYF
cdr3_nt: TGTGCCAGCAGCCTCCTTAAGGCAGGGGGTATACACGAGCAGTACTTC

v_call: TRBV3-1/TRBV3-2
j_call: TRBJ1-2
clone_size: NA
cdr3_length: 12
d_call: NA
cdr3_aa: CASSQGTGSYTF
cdr3_nt: TGTGCCAGCAGCCAAGGGACTGGGAGCTACACCTTC

v_call: TRBV3-1/TRBV3-2
j_call: TRBJ1-6
clone_size: NA
cdr3_length: 13
d_call: NA
cdr3_aa: CASSQGGVSPLHF
cdr3_nt: TGTGCCAGCAGCCAGGGAGGGGTGTCACCCCTCCACTTT

v_call: TRBV18
j_call: TRBJ2-1
clone_size: few
cdr3_length: 13
d_call: NA
cdr3_aa: CASSPPTTNEQFF
cdr3_nt: TGTGCCAGCTCACCACCGACTACCAATGAGCAGTTCTTC

v_call: TRBV2
j_call: TRBJ2-1
clone_size: few
cdr3_length: 16
d_call: NA
cdr3_aa: CASRRALARDSNEQFF
cdr3_nt: TGTGCCAGCAGGAGGGCCCTCGCACGAGATAGCAATGAGCAGTTCTTC

v_call: TRBV28
j_call: TRBJ1-1
clone_size: NA
cdr3_length: 20
d_call: NA
cdr3_aa: CASRPRSIGTPGAGNTEAFF
cdr3_nt: TGTGCCAGCAGACCCAGATCAATCGGGACACCAGGAGCCGGTAACACTGAAGCTTTCTTT

v_call: TRBV11-2
j_call: TRBJ1-2
clone_size: once
cdr3_length: 15
d_call: NA
cdr3_aa: CASSPRQSSPYGYTF
cdr3_nt: TGTGCCAGCAGCCCGCGACAGTCATCACCCTATGGCTACACCTTC

v_call: TRBV10-3
j_call: TRBJ2-3
clone_size: NA
cdr3_length: 13
d_call: TRBD2
cdr3_aa: CAISEGTSGTQYF
cdr3_nt: TGTGCCATCAGTGAGGGGACTAGTGGTACGCAGTATTTT

v_call: TRBV30
j_call: TRBJ1-2
clone_size: few
cdr3_length: 13
d_call: NA
cdr3_aa: CAWSPQGPYGYTF
cdr3_nt: TGTGCCTGGAGTCCCCAGGGTCCCTATGGCTACACCTTC

v_call: TRBV9
j_call: TRBJ1-2
clone_size: NA
cdr3_length: 15
d_call: NA
cdr3_aa: CASSANTIASYGYTF
cdr3_nt: TGTGCCAGCAGCGCTAACACTATCGCCTCTTATGGCTACACCTTC

v_call: TRBV9
j_call: TRBJ1-3
clone_size: NA
cdr3_length: 17
d_call: NA
cdr3_aa: CASSVVPQPRSGNTIYF
cdr3_nt: TGTGCCAGCAGCGTAGTCCCACAGCCCCGCTCTGGAAACACCATATATTTT

v_call: TRBV19
j_call: TRBJ1-1
clone_size: NA
cdr3_length: 11
d_call: NA
cdr3_aa: CASSRETLAFF
cdr3_nt: TGTGCCAGTAGTAGGGAGACTCTAGCTTTCTTT

v_call: TRBV6-5
j_call: TRBJ2-5
clone_size: NA
cdr3_length: 14
d_call: TRBD1
cdr3_aa: CASRPDRVEETQYF
cdr3_nt: TGTGCCAGCAGACCGGACAGGGTGGAAGAGACCCAGTACTTC

v_call: TRBV3-1/TRBV3-2
j_call: TRBJ1-2
clone_size: NA
cdr3_length: 11
d_call: NA
cdr3_aa: CASSQERGYTF
cdr3_nt: TGTGCCAGCAGCCAAGAGCGTGGCTACACCTTC

v_call: TRBV18
j_call: TRBJ1-1
clone_size: NA
cdr3_length: 14
d_call: NA
cdr3_aa: CASSPFESPPEAFF
cdr3_nt: TGTGCCAGCTCACCATTCGAGTCTCCCCCTGAAGCTTTCTTT

v_call: TRBV18
j_call: TRBJ1-1
clone_size: NA
cdr3_length: 16
d_call: NA
cdr3_aa: CASSPLGGSLGTEAFF
cdr3_nt: TGTGCCAGCTCACCACTAGGGGGAAGTCTAGGCACTGAAGCTTTCTTT

v_call: TRBV5-1
j_call: TRBJ1-1
clone_size: NA
cdr3_length: 15
d_call: TRBD1
cdr3_aa: CASSLLGQEGTEAFF
cdr3_nt: TGCGCCAGCAGCTTACTCGGACAGGAGGGGACTGAAGCTTTCTTT

v_call: TRBV3-1/TRBV3-2
j_call: TRBJ2-5
clone_size: NA
cdr3_length: 15
d_call: TRBD2
cdr3_aa: CASSQGSTSGGAPYF
cdr3_nt: TGTGCCAGCAGCCAAGGCTCAACTAGCGGGGGGGCCCCGTACTTC

v_call: TRBV5-5
j_call: TRBJ1-1
clone_size: NA
cdr3_length: 14
d_call: NA
cdr3_aa: CASSLSAMNTEAFF
cdr3_nt: TGTGCCAGCAGCTTGAGCGCGATGAACACTGAAGCTTTCTTT

v_call: TRBV13
j_call: TRBJ1-2
clone_size: NA
cdr3_length: 15
d_call: TRBD1
cdr3_aa: CASSPRTGEAYGYTF
cdr3_nt: TGTGCCAGCAGCCCAAGGACAGGGGAGGCCTATGGCTACACCTTC

v_call: TRBV5-1
j_call: TRBJ1-1
clone_size: NA
cdr3_length: 14
d_call: NA
cdr3_aa: CASSLGGDVPTAFF
cdr3_nt: TGCGCCAGCAGCTTGGGGGGGGACGTCCCCACGGCTTTCTTT

v_call: TRBV12-3/TRBV12-4
j_call: TRBJ2-5
clone_size: NA
cdr3_length: 12
d_call: TRBD1
cdr3_aa: CASTSGQPTQYF
cdr3_nt: TGTGCCAGCACCTCGGGACAGCCGACCCAGTACTTC

v_call: TRBV5-4
j_call: TRBJ1-2
clone_size: NA
cdr3_length: 14
d_call: TRBD1
cdr3_aa: CASSVQGADYGYTF
cdr3_nt: TGTGCCAGCAGCGTACAGGGGGCGGACTATGGCTACACCTTC

v_call: TRBV20-1
j_call: TRBJ1-2
clone_size: NA
cdr3_length: 10
d_call: TRBD1
cdr3_aa: CSAQGDGYTF
cdr3_nt: TGCAGTGCCCAGGGGGACGGCTACACCTTC

v_call: TRBV10-2
j_call: TRBJ2-7
clone_size: NA
cdr3_length: 13
d_call: NA
cdr3_aa: CASSYNRVYEQYF
cdr3_nt: TGCGCCAGCAGTTATAACAGGGTCTACGAGCAGTACTTC

v_call: TRBV14
j_call: TRBJ1-1
clone_size: NA
cdr3_length: 13
d_call: NA
cdr3_aa: CASSQRGSGLVWF
cdr3_nt: TGTGCCAGCAGCCAAAGGGGGAGTGGGCTTGTATGGTTT

v_call: TRBV5-5
j_call: TRBJ2-3
clone_size: NA
cdr3_length: 14
d_call: TRBD1
cdr3_aa: CASSFLQGQDTQYF
cdr3_nt: TGTGCCAGCAGCTTCCTACAGGGGCAAGATACGCAGTATTTT